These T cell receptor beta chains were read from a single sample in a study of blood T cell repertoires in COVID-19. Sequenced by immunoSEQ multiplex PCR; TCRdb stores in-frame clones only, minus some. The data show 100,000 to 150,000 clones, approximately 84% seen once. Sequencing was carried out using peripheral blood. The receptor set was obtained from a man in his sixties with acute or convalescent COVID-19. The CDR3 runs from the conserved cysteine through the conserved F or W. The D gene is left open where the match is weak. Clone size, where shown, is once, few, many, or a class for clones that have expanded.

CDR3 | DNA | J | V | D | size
CASSSTGRGSYEQYF | TGTGCCAGCAGCTCCACCGGGCGCGGGAGCTACGAGCAGTACTTC | TRBJ2-7 | TRBV11-1 | TRBD2 | -
CASSLASGYEQFF | TGTGCCAGCAGCTTAGCTAGTGGTTATGAGCAGTTCTTC | TRBJ2-1 | TRBV7-6 | - | -
CSASWLDEQYF | TGCAGTGCTAGTTGGCTCGACGAGCAGTACTTC | TRBJ2-7 | TRBV20-1 | - | -
CASSTTTLAVGGDTQYF | TGTGCCAGTAGTACTACCACGCTAGCGGTGGGGGGAGATACGCAGTATTTT | TRBJ2-3 | TRBV19 | TRBD2 | -
CASSLITGGSGNTIYF | TGTGCCAGCAGCTTAATCACAGGGGGTTCAGGAAACACCATATATTTT | TRBJ1-3 | TRBV7-8 | TRBD1 | -
CATTSDDTGRNEQFF | TGTGCCACCACCTCAGACGACACAGGGCGTAATGAGCAGTTCTTC | TRBJ2-1 | TRBV24-1 | - | -
CASSLFTRGYGYTF | TGTGCCAGCAGCTTGTTCACACGGGGATATGGCTACACCTTC | TRBJ1-2 | TRBV7-9 | - | -
CASSEFGTDQETQYF | TGTGCCAGCAGTGAATTCGGGACAGACCAAGAGACCCAGTACTTC | TRBJ2-5 | TRBV6-1 | TRBD1 | -
CASSRAPTSGTRTDTQYF | TGTGCCAGCAGCCGAGCTCCGACTAGCGGAACCCGCACAGATACGCAGTATTTT | TRBJ2-3 | TRBV5-5 | TRBD2 | -
CASTSLGTGELFF | TGTGCCAGCACCTCACTTGGCACCGGGGAGCTGTTTTTT | TRBJ2-2 | TRBV28 | - | -
CASSLRDRENYGYTF | TGTGCCAGCAGCTTACGGGACAGGGAGAACTATGGCTACACCTTC | TRBJ1-2 | TRBV5-5 | TRBD1 | -
CASSSSWTFSDEQYF | TGCGCCAGCAGCTCCTCTTGGACATTCTCTGACGAGCAGTACTTC | TRBJ2-7 | TRBV5-1 | - | once
CASSFPTIWSTTANEQFF | TGTGCCAGCAGTTTCCCAACGATTTGGTCTACCACTGCGAATGAGCAGTTCTTC | TRBJ2-1 | TRBV28 | - | -
CASSRGGGGNQPQHF | TGTGCCAGCTCACGGGGCGGCGGGGGCAATCAGCCCCAGCATTTT | TRBJ1-5 | TRBV18 | - | few
CASSLTGSGANVLTF | TGCGCCAGCAGCTTAACAGGGTCTGGGGCCAACGTCCTGACTTTC | TRBJ2-6 | TRBV5-1 | - | few
CASAGGQGAYEQYF | TGTGCTAGTGCCGGGGGACAGGGGGCCTACGAGCAGTACTTC | TRBJ2-7 | TRBV12-5 | TRBD1 | -
CASSRTPNNEQFF | TGTGCCAGCAGTCGGACACCCAACAATGAGCAGTTCTTC | TRBJ2-1 | TRBV6-5 | - | few
CASSLATDYGYTF | TGTGCCAGCAGCTTAGCGACAGATTATGGCTACACCTTC | TRBJ1-2 | TRBV7-2 | - | -
CASSGLLGYGYTF | TGTGCCAGTTCAGGGCTCCTGGGCTATGGCTACACCTTC | TRBJ1-2 | TRBV19 | - | once
CASSYIGRAVADTQYF | TGTGCCAGCAGTTACATCGGCAGGGCTGTTGCAGATACGCAGTATTTT | TRBJ2-3 | TRBV6-5 | - | -
CASSQVSGVEAFF | TGTGCCAGCAGCCAAGTAAGCGGGGTTGAAGCTTTCTTT | TRBJ1-1 | TRBV14 | - | -
CASSDLGLNTDTQYF | TGCGCCAGCAGTGATTTGGGACTAAACACAGATACGCAGTATTTT | TRBJ2-3 | TRBV10-1 | TRBD2 | -
CASSLAGGRPNEQFF | TGTGCCAGCAGCTTGGCAGGCGGGAGGCCCAATGAGCAGTTCTTC | TRBJ2-1 | TRBV11-1 | TRBD2 | -
CASRGGGSRAEAFF | TGTGCCAGTAGGGGTGGGGGGTCGAGGGCTGAAGCTTTCTTT | TRBJ1-1 | TRBV6-5 | - | -
CASKRQGERSPLHF | TGTGCCAGTAAGAGGCAGGGGGAGAGGTCACCCCTCCACTTT | TRBJ1-6 | TRBV19 | TRBD1 | -
CSVLGTGGNYGYTF | TGCAGCGTCCTGGGGACAGGGGGCAACTATGGCTACACCTTC | TRBJ1-2 | TRBV29-1 | TRBD1 | -
CASRDRGLETQYF | TGTGCCAGTCGGGACAGGGGGCTGGAGACCCAGTACTTC | TRBJ2-5 | TRBV21-1 | - | -
CASSFGLAGGTEQFF | TGTGCCAGTAGTTTTGGACTAGCGGGGGGAACTGAGCAGTTCTTC | TRBJ2-1 | TRBV19 | TRBD2 | -
CASSSPGRLPTDTQYF | TGTGCCAGTAGTAGTCCCGGGAGGCTGCCCACAGATACGCAGTATTTT | TRBJ2-3 | TRBV19 | TRBD2 | -
CASSTETSAGEQYF | TGTGCCAGCAGTACAGAGACTAGCGCGGGGGAGCAGTACTTC | TRBJ2-7 | TRBV6-5 | TRBD2 | -
CASSLLAGAYEQYF | TGTGCCAGCAGCCTACTAGCGGGAGCCTACGAGCAGTACTTC | TRBJ2-7 | TRBV3-1/TRBV3-2 | TRBD2 | -
CASSVVDTFTDTQYF | TGTGCCAGCAGCGTAGTGGACACTTTCACAGATACGCAGTATTTT | TRBJ2-3 | TRBV9 | - | -
CATSRNYEQYF | TGTGCCACCAGCAGGAACTACGAGCAGTACTTC | TRBJ2-7 | TRBV24-1 | - | few
CASIHSGGAGNEQFF | TGTGCCAGTATCCATAGCGGGGGGGCCGGGAATGAGCAGTTCTTC | TRBJ2-1 | TRBV19 | TRBD2 | -
CASSFTSGVRQYF | TGTGCCAGCAGTTTTACTAGCGGGGTGAGGCAGTATTTT | TRBJ2-3 | TRBV12-3/TRBV12-4 | TRBD2 | few
CATSRDRGTEAFF | TGTGCCACCAGCAGAGATCGGGGGACTGAAGCTTTCTTT | TRBJ1-1 | TRBV15 | - | -
CSVETRYNEQFF | TGCAGCGTTGAAACTAGGTACAATGAGCAGTTCTTC | TRBJ2-1 | TRBV29-1 | - | -
CASRRIEGSNQPQHF | TGTGCCAGTAGGCGAATTGAGGGTAGCAATCAGCCCCAGCATTTT | TRBJ1-5 | TRBV19 | - | -
CASSLGTEISPLHF | TGTGCCAGCAGCTTGGGGACAGAGATTTCACCCCTCCACTTT | TRBJ1-6 | TRBV5-5 | - | -
CASSPRRRSSYEQYF | TGTGCCAGCAGTCCCCGGCGTCGGAGCTCCTACGAGCAGTACTTC | TRBJ2-7 | TRBV6-5 | - | few
CASSYSGGLDEQYF | TGTGCCAGCAGTTACTCAGGGGGCCTTGACGAGCAGTACTTC | TRBJ2-7 | TRBV6-5 | TRBD1 | -
CASSESGQDTGELFF | TGTGCCAGCAGTGAGTCGGGACAGGACACCGGGGAGCTGTTTTTT | TRBJ2-2 | TRBV6-1 | TRBD1 | -
CASTDKRRGELFF | TGTGCCAGCACTGACAAGAGGCGGGGGGAGCTGTTTTTT | TRBJ2-2 | TRBV2 | - | few
CATSDMARGRGMTDTQYF | TGTGCCACCAGTGATATGGCCCGTGGCAGGGGGATGACAGATACGCAGTATTTT | TRBJ2-3 | TRBV24-1 | TRBD1 | -